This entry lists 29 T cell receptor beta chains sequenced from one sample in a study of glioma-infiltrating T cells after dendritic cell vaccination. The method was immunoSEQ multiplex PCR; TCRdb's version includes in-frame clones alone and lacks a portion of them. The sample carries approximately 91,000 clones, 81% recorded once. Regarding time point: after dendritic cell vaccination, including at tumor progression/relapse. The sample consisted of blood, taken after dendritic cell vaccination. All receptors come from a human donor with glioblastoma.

The CDR3 coding sequence is TGTGCCAGCAGTTTGGGGACAGGTCATCCTAGCACAGATACGCAGTATTTT. As protein: CASSLGTGHPSTDTQYF. This chain links TRBV28 with TRBJ2-3, with TRBD1 matching 8 bases. The CDR3 extends over 17 amino acids. Losses at the gene ends were 3 bases for V and 0 bases for J; bases not matched to a gene: 8. Germline V CDR1 and CDR2: MDHEN, SYDVKM.

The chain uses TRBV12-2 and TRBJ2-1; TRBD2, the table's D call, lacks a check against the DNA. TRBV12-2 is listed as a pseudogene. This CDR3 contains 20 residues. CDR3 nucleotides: TGTGCAAGTCGCACATTGACAGGGAGACATAGCGGGATCTCCTACAATGAGCAGTTCTTC. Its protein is CASRTLTGRHSGISYNEQFF.

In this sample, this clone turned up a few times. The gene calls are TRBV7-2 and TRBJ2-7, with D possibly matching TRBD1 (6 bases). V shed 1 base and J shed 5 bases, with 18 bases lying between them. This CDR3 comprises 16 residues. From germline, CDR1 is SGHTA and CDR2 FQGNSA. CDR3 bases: TGTGCCAGCAGCTTAGGAAATTCACAGGGTTGGAACGAGCAGTACTTC. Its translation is CASSLGNSQGWNEQYF.

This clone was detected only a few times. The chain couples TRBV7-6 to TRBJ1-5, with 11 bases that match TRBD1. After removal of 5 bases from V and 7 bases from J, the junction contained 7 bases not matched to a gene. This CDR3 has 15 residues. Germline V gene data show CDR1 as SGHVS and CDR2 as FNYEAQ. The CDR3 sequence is CASSPRTGGRQPQHF. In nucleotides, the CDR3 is TGTGCCAGCAGCCCGAGGACAGGGGGCCGGCAGCCCCAGCATTTT.

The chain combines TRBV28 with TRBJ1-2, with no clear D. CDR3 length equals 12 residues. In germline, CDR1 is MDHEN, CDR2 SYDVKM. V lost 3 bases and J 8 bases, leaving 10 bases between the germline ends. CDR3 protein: CASSFGERGYTF. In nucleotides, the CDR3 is TGTGCCAGCAGTTTCGGAGAAAGGGGCTACACCTTC.

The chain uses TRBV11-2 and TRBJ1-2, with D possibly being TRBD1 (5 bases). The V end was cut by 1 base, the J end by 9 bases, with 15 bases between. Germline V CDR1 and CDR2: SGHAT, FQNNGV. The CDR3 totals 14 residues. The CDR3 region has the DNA TGTGCCAGCAGCTTAGTGGCAGGGAAGACGAGCTACACCTTC. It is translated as CASSLVAGKTSYTF.

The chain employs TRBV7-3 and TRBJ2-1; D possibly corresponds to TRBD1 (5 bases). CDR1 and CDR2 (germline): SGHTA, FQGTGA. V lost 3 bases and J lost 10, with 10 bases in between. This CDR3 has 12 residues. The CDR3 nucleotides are TGTGCCAGCAGCTTTGTTGGGGCGGAGCAGTTCTTC. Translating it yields CASSFVGAEQFF.

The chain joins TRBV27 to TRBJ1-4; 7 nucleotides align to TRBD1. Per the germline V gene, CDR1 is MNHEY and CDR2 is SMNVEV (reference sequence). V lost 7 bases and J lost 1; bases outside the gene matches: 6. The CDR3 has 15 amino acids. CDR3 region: CASTRYRGTNEKLFF. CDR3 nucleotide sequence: TGTGCCAGCACCAGATACAGGGGAACTAATGAAAAACTGTTTTTT.

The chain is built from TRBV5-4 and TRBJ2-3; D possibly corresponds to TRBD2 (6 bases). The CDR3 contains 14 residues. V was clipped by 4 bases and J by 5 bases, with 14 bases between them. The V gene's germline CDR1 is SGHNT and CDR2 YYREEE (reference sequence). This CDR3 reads CASSPGTVKDTQYF. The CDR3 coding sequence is TGTGCCAGCAGCCCCGGGACTGTAAAAGATACGCAGTATTTT.

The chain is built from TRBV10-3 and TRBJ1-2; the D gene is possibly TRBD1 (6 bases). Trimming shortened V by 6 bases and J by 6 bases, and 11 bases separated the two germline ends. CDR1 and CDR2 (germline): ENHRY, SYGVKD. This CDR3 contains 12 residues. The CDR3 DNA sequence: TGTGCCATCAGCCCGACAGGAAATGGCTACACCTTC. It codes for CAISPTGNGYTF.

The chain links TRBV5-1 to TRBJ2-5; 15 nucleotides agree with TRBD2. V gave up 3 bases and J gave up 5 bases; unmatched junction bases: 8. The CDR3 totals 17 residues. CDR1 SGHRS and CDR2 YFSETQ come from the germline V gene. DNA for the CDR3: TGCGCCAGCAGCTCCGGGACTAGCGGGGGGCTCAGGGAGACCCAGTACTTC. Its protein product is CASSSGTSGGLRETQYF.

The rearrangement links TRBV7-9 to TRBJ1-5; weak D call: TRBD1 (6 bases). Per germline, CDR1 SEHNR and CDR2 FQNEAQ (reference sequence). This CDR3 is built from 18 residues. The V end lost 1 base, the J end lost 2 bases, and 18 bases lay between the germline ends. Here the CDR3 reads CASSLGMGTTKGNQPQHF. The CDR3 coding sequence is TGTGCCAGCAGCTTAGGCATGGGGACAACGAAGGGCAATCAGCCCCAGCATTTT. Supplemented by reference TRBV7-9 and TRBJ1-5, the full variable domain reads DTGVSQNPRHKITKRGQNVTFRCDPISEHNRLYWYRQTLGQGPEFLTYFQNEAQLEKSRLLSDRFSAERPKGSFSTLEIQRTEQGDSAMYLCASSLGMGTTKGNQPQHFGDGTRLSIL.

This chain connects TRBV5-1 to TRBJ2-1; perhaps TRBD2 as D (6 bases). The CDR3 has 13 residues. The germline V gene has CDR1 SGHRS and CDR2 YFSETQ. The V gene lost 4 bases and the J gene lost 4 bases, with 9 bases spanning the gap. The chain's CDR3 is CASSRGLYNEQFF. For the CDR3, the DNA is TGCGCCAGCAGCCGGGGACTGTACAATGAGCAGTTCTTC. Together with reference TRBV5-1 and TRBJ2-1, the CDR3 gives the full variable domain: KAGVTQTPRYLIKTRGQQVTLSCSPISGHRSVSWYQQTPGQGLQFLFEYFSETQRNKGNFPGRFSGRQFSNSRSEMNVSTLELGDSALYLCASSRGLYNEQFFGPGTRLTVL.

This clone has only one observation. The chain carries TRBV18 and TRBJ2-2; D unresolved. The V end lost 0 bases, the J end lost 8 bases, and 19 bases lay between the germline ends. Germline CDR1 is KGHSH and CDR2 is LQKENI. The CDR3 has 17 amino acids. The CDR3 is CASSPPNRPNAGGELFF. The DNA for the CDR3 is TGTGCCAGCTCACCACCGAATCGCCCCAACGCCGGGGGGGAGCTGTTTTTT.

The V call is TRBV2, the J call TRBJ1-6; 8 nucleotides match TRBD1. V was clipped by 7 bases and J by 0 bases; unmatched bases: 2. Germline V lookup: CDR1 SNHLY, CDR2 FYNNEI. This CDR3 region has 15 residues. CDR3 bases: TGTGCCAGCAATGGACAGGGCTCCTATAATTCACCCCTCCACTTT. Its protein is CASNGQGSYNSPLHF.

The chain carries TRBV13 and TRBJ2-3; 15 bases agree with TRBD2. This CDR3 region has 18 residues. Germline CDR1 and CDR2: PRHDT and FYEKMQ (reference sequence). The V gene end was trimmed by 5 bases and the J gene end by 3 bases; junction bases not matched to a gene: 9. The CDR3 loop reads CASSPLGLAGGLTDTQYF. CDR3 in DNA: TGTGCCAGCAGCCCACTCGGACTAGCGGGGGGGCTTACAGATACGCAGTATTTT.

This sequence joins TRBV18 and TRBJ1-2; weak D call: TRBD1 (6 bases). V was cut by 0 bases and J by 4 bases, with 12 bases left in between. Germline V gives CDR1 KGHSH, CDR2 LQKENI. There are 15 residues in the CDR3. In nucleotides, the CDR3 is TGTGCCAGCTCACCACCGTCGACAGGCGTCTATGGCTACACCTTC. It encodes CASSPPSTGVYGYTF.

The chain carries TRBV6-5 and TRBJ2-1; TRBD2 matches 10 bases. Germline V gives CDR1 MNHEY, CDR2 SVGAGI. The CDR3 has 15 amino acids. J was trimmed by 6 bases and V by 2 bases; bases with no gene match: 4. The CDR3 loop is CASSYALAGVNEQFF. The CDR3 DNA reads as TGTGCCAGCAGTTACGCGCTAGCGGGGGTCAATGAGCAGTTCTTC.

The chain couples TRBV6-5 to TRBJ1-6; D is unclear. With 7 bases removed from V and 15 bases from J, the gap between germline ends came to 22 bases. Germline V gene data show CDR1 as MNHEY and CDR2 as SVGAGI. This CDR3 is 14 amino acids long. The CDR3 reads CASTEWRGRELLHF. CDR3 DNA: TGTGCCAGCACCGAGTGGCGAGGCCGGGAGCTCCTCCACTTT.

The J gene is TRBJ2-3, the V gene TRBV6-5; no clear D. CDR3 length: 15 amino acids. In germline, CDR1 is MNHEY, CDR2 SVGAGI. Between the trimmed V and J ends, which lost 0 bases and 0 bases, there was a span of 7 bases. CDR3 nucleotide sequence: TGTGCCAGCAGTTACTCGTATCTCAGCACAGATACGCAGTATTTT. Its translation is CASSYSYLSTDTQYF.

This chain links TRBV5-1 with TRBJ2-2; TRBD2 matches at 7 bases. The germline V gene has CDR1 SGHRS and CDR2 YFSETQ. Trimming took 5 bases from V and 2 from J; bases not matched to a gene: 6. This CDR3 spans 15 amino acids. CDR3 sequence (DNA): TGCGCCAGCAGGGCGGTAGCGGGCAACACCGGGGAGCTGTTTTTT. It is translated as CASRAVAGNTGELFF.

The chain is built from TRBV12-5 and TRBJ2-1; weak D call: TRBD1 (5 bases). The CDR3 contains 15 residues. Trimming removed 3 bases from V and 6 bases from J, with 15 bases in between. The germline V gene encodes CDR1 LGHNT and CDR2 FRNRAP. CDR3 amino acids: CASGFGRAQGNEQFF. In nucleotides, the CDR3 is TGTGCTAGTGGTTTCGGTCGGGCGCAGGGCAATGAGCAGTTCTTC.

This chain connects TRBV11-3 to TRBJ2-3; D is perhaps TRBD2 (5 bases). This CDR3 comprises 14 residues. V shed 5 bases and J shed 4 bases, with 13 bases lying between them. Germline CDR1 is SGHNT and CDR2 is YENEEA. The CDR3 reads CASSREGPADTQYF. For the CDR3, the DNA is TGTGCCAGCAGCAGAGAGGGCCCTGCAGATACGCAGTATTTT.

CDR3 in DNA: TGTGCCAGCAGCTTAGAGGAGGGCTTGGGGTACAATGAGCAGTTCTTC. It encodes CASSLEEGLGYNEQFF. This rearrangement joins TRBV11-3 to TRBJ2-1, with D possibly being TRBD2 (6 bases). Germline CDR1 is SGHNT and CDR2 is YENEEA. The CDR3 is made up of 16 amino acids. Trimming shortened V by 0 bases and J by 4 bases, and 13 bases separated the two germline ends.

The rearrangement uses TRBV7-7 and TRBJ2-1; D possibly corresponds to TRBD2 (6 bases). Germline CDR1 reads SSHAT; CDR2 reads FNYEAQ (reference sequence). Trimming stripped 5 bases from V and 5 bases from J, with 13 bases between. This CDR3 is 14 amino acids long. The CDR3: CASSPRWGDNEQFF. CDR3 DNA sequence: TGTGCCAGCAGCCCTCGGTGGGGGGACAATGAGCAGTTCTTC.

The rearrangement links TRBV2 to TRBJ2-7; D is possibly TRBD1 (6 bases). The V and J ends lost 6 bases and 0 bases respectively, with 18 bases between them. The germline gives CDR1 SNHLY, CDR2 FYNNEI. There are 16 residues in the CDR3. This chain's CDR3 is CASRSNPTGSSYEQYF. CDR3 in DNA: TGTGCCAGCAGGAGCAACCCAACAGGGAGCTCCTACGAGCAGTACTTC.

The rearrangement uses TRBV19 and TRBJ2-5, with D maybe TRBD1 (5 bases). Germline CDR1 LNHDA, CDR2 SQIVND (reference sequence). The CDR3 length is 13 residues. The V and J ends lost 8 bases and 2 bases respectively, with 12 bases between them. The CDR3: CASALRQQETQYF. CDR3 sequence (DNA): TGTGCCAGTGCCCTGAGACAGCAAGAGACCCAGTACTTC.

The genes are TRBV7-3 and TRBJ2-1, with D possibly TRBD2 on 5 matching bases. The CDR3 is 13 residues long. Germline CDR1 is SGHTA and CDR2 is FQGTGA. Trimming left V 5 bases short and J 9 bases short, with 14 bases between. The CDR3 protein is CASSPQIAGEQFF. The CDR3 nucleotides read TGTGCCAGCAGCCCCCAAATTGCGGGTGAGCAGTTCTTC.

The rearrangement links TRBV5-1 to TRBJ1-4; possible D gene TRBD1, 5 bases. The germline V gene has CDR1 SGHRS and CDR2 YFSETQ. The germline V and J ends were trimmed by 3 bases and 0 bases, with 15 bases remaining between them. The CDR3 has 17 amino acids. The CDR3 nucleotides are TGCGCCAGCAGCTCTACCCCAGACAGCTCAACTAATGAAAAACTGTTTTTT. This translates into CASSSTPDSSTNEKLFF.